These T cell receptor beta chains were read from a single sample in a study of blood T cells in healthy people across ages. MiXCR, applied by TCRdb to the 5' RACE reads, yields one record per CDR3 protein. Found here are about 640,000 distinct CDR3 sequences, 35% to 50% of them singletons; the top ten hold 25% to 35%. Sequencing input: blood. The receptor set was obtained from a man of 80 years or more in good health. CDR3s include the opening cysteine and the closing phenylalanine or tryptophan. Fields, in order: V gene, clone size, CDR3 length, J gene, D gene, CDR3 protein, CDR3 DNA. The D gene is left open where the match is weak. Only part of the rows carry a size: once, few, many, or a class if the clone is expanded.

v_call: TRBV7-2
clone_size: few
cdr3_length: 13
j_call: TRBJ2-3
d_call: -
cdr3_aa: CATSGGAFIAQYF
cdr3_nt: TGTGCCACCAGTGGGGGGGCATTCATAGCGCAGTATTTT

v_call: TRBV6-5
clone_size: -
cdr3_length: 15
j_call: TRBJ2-4
d_call: -
cdr3_aa: CPSRRHDRSIGEQYF
cdr3_nt: TGTCCCAGCAGACGACACGACCGTTCCATTGGGGAGCAGTACTTC

v_call: TRBV6-1
clone_size: -
cdr3_length: 13
j_call: TRBJ2-3
d_call: -
cdr3_aa: CASSESLPDTQYF
cdr3_nt: TGTGCCAGCAGTGAAAGTTTACCAGATACGCAGTATTTT

v_call: TRBV5-6
clone_size: -
cdr3_length: 13
j_call: TRBJ2-5
d_call: -
cdr3_aa: CASRPDLGETQYF
cdr3_nt: TGTGCCAGCAGGCCGGACCTTGGGGAGACCCAGTACTTC

v_call: TRBV7-8
clone_size: few
cdr3_length: 14
j_call: TRBJ2-3
d_call: TRBD2
cdr3_aa: CASSLGVGDYDVYF
cdr3_nt: TGTGCCAGCAGCTTAGGGGTAGGGGACTACGATGTGTATTTT

v_call: TRBV6-6
clone_size: -
cdr3_length: 13
j_call: TRBJ2-3
d_call: -
cdr3_aa: CASTPVGASTQYF
cdr3_nt: TGTGCCAGCACTCCGGTGGGGGCTAGTACGCAGTATTTT

v_call: TRBV14
clone_size: few
cdr3_length: 16
j_call: TRBJ2-1
d_call: -
cdr3_aa: CASSQDLGRLQSEQFF
cdr3_nt: TGTGCCAGCAGCCAAGATCTAGGCCGTCTACAAAGTGAGCAGTTCTTC

v_call: TRBV14
clone_size: -
cdr3_length: 16
j_call: TRBJ2-7
d_call: TRBD1
cdr3_aa: CASSQVVGQEIYEQYF
cdr3_nt: TGTGCCAGCAGCCAAGTAGTGGGACAGGAAATCTACGAGCAGTACTTC

v_call: TRBV7-6
clone_size: few
cdr3_length: 11
j_call: TRBJ2-3
d_call: -
cdr3_aa: CATLQWGTQYF
cdr3_nt: TGTGCCACCCTCCAGTGGGGGACGCAGTATTTT

v_call: TRBV27
clone_size: few
cdr3_length: 16
j_call: TRBJ2-7
d_call: TRBD1
cdr3_aa: CASSFAGTGGKDEQYF
cdr3_nt: TGTGCCAGCAGTTTTGCCGGGACAGGGGGCAAGGATGAGCAGTACTTC

v_call: TRBV20-1
clone_size: -
cdr3_length: 14
j_call: TRBJ1-3
d_call: -
cdr3_aa: CSARDVSSGNTIYF
cdr3_nt: TGCAGTGCTAGAGATGTCTCTAGCGGAAACACCATATATTTT

v_call: TRBV6-2/TRBV6-3
clone_size: few
cdr3_length: 16
j_call: TRBJ2-3
d_call: TRBD2
cdr3_aa: CASSSLAGRSTDTQYF
cdr3_nt: TGTGCCAGCAGTTCCTTAGCGGGGAGAAGCACAGATACGCAGTATTTT

v_call: TRBV28
clone_size: few
cdr3_length: 15
j_call: TRBJ2-3
d_call: TRBD2
cdr3_aa: CASSFSGSLTDTQYF
cdr3_nt: TGTGCCAGCAGTTTTAGCGGGAGTCTTACAGATACGCAGTATTTT

v_call: TRBV12-3/TRBV12-4
clone_size: once
cdr3_length: 19
j_call: TRBJ2-5
d_call: TRBD2
cdr3_aa: CASSLGLTSGGPGSETQYF
cdr3_nt: TGTGCCAGCAGTTTAGGCCTGACTAGCGGGGGGCCTGGTTCAGAGACCCAGTACTTC

v_call: TRBV29-1
clone_size: few
cdr3_length: 13
j_call: TRBJ1-3
d_call: -
cdr3_aa: CSVEVGSGNTIYF
cdr3_nt: TGCAGCGTTGAAGTCGGTTCTGGAAACACCATATATTTT

v_call: TRBV20-1
clone_size: -
cdr3_length: 13
j_call: TRBJ1-1
d_call: TRBD1
cdr3_aa: CSAIRQGIIEAFF
cdr3_nt: TGCAGTGCTATTAGACAGGGAATCATTGAAGCTTTCTTT

v_call: TRBV12-3/TRBV12-4
clone_size: few
cdr3_length: 15
j_call: TRBJ2-3
d_call: -
cdr3_aa: CASSLEFGFTDTQYF
cdr3_nt: TGTGCCAGCAGTTTAGAATTCGGTTTCACAGATACGCAGTATTTT

v_call: TRBV6-2/TRBV6-3
clone_size: few
cdr3_length: 13
j_call: TRBJ2-7
d_call: -
cdr3_aa: CASSYSAEYEQYF
cdr3_nt: TGTGCCAGCAGTTACTCGGCGGAATACGAGCAGTACTTC

v_call: TRBV20-1
clone_size: -
cdr3_length: 15
j_call: TRBJ2-3
d_call: TRBD1
cdr3_aa: CSARVRTGRIDTQYF
cdr3_nt: TGCAGTGCTAGAGTGCGGACAGGGAGAATAGATACGCAGTATTTT

v_call: TRBV12-3/TRBV12-4
clone_size: -
cdr3_length: 14
j_call: TRBJ2-4
d_call: -
cdr3_aa: CASSSRVASGEQYF
cdr3_nt: TGTGCCAGCAGTTCCAGGGTCGCGTCGGGAGAGCAGTACTTC

v_call: TRBV7-3
clone_size: few
cdr3_length: 12
j_call: TRBJ2-1
d_call: TRBD2
cdr3_aa: CASSVTSGSLFF
cdr3_nt: TGTGCCAGCAGCGTAACTAGCGGGAGTTTGTTCTTC

v_call: TRBV7-2
clone_size: few
cdr3_length: 21
j_call: TRBJ2-1
d_call: TRBD2
cdr3_aa: CASSVMGTSGRTIFSYNEQFF
cdr3_nt: TGTGCCAGCAGCGTAATGGGGACTAGCGGGAGGACCATATTCTCCTACAATGAGCAGTTCTTC

v_call: TRBV29-1
clone_size: many
cdr3_length: 11
j_call: TRBJ1-2
d_call: TRBD1
cdr3_aa: CSADRVEGYTF
cdr3_nt: TGCAGCGCGGACAGGGTCGAGGGCTACACCTTC

v_call: TRBV20-1
clone_size: once
cdr3_length: 12
j_call: TRBJ2-5
d_call: TRBD2
cdr3_aa: CSAGREGETQYF
cdr3_nt: TGCAGTGCGGGCCGGGAGGGGGAGACCCAGTACTTC

v_call: TRBV4-3
clone_size: -
cdr3_length: 16
j_call: TRBJ1-2
d_call: -
cdr3_aa: CASSPRLSNVKYGYTF
cdr3_nt: TGCGCCAGCAGCCCCCGACTGTCGAACGTTAAGTATGGCTACACCTTC

v_call: TRBV27
clone_size: -
cdr3_length: 13
j_call: TRBJ2-7
d_call: -
cdr3_aa: CASSSQRGTEQYF
cdr3_nt: TGTGCCAGCAGTTCCCAAAGGGGGACAGAGCAGTACTTC

v_call: TRBV29-1
clone_size: -
cdr3_length: 12
j_call: TRBJ1-2
d_call: -
cdr3_aa: CSVVEPNYGYTF
cdr3_nt: TGCAGCGTTGTGGAGCCTAACTATGGCTACACCTTC

v_call: TRBV12-3/TRBV12-4
clone_size: -
cdr3_length: 14
j_call: TRBJ2-5
d_call: -
cdr3_aa: CASSQDSERETQYF
cdr3_nt: TGTGCCAGCAGTCAGGACAGCGAGAGAGAGACCCAGTACTTC

v_call: TRBV7-8
clone_size: -
cdr3_length: 14
j_call: TRBJ2-3
d_call: TRBD1
cdr3_aa: CASSQGVDTDTQYF
cdr3_nt: TGTGCCAGCAGCCAGGGGGTTGACACAGATACGCAGTATTTT

v_call: TRBV3-1
clone_size: few
cdr3_length: 12
j_call: TRBJ1-6
d_call: -
cdr3_aa: CASSLGLSPLHF
cdr3_nt: TGTGCCAGCAGCTTGGGGCTATCACCCCTCCACTTT

v_call: TRBV20-1
clone_size: -
cdr3_length: 14
j_call: TRBJ2-3
d_call: TRBD2
cdr3_aa: CSARGLAGPDTQYF
cdr3_nt: TGCAGTGCTAGAGGACTAGCGGGACCAGATACGCAGTATTTT

v_call: TRBV7-2
clone_size: many
cdr3_length: 15
j_call: TRBJ2-6
d_call: -
cdr3_aa: CASSVGWSGANVLTF
cdr3_nt: TGTGCCAGCAGCGTAGGGTGGTCTGGGGCCAACGTCCTGACTTTC

v_call: TRBV4-3
clone_size: -
cdr3_length: 21
j_call: TRBJ2-3
d_call: TRBD1
cdr3_aa: CASSQEGPGTGAVLRTDTQYF
cdr3_nt: TGCGCCAGCAGCCAAGAAGGCCCCGGGACAGGGGCTGTTCTACGCACAGATACGCAGTATTTT

v_call: TRBV15
clone_size: -
cdr3_length: 15
j_call: TRBJ2-1
d_call: TRBD2
cdr3_aa: CATSRDMLAGGGQFF
cdr3_nt: TGTGCCACCAGCAGAGATATGCTAGCGGGAGGCGGGCAGTTCTTC

v_call: TRBV6-2/TRBV6-3
clone_size: -
cdr3_length: 14
j_call: TRBJ2-2
d_call: TRBD1
cdr3_aa: CASSRQGGVGELFF
cdr3_nt: TGTGCCAGCAGCCGACAGGGGGGAGTCGGGGAGCTGTTTTTT

v_call: TRBV5-6
clone_size: -
cdr3_length: 17
j_call: TRBJ2-1
d_call: TRBD2
cdr3_aa: CASSLVLAGGWNNEQFF
cdr3_nt: TGTGCCAGCAGCTTGGTCCTAGCGGGAGGGTGGAACAATGAGCAGTTCTTC

v_call: TRBV20-1
clone_size: -
cdr3_length: 15
j_call: TRBJ2-1
d_call: -
cdr3_aa: CSARDARASYNEQFF
cdr3_nt: TGCAGTGCTAGAGATGCTCGCGCCTCCTACAATGAGCAGTTCTTC

v_call: TRBV6-2/TRBV6-3
clone_size: -
cdr3_length: 14
j_call: TRBJ2-1
d_call: -
cdr3_aa: CASSYGTPYNEQFF
cdr3_nt: TGTGCCAGCAGTTACGGGACACCGTACAATGAGCAGTTCTTC

v_call: TRBV5-1
clone_size: -
cdr3_length: 16
j_call: TRBJ2-3
d_call: -
cdr3_aa: CASSLAAAIRTDTQYF
cdr3_nt: TGCGCCAGCAGCTTGGCGGCTGCCATCCGCACAGATACGCAGTATTTT

v_call: TRBV2
clone_size: -
cdr3_length: 14
j_call: TRBJ1-1
d_call: -
cdr3_aa: CASRGRTGNTEAFF
cdr3_nt: TGTGCCAGCAGGGGCCGGACGGGTAACACTGAAGCTTTCTTT

v_call: TRBV20-1
clone_size: -
cdr3_length: 14
j_call: TRBJ2-1
d_call: -
cdr3_aa: CSAQGEALNNEQFF
cdr3_nt: TGCAGTGCCCAGGGGGAGGCCCTGAACAATGAGCAGTTCTTC

v_call: TRBV6-5
clone_size: few
cdr3_length: 16
j_call: TRBJ2-1
d_call: TRBD2
cdr3_aa: CASSYVLAASYNEQFF
cdr3_nt: TGTGCCAGCAGTTACGTACTAGCGGCCTCCTACAATGAGCAGTTCTTC

v_call: TRBV20-1
clone_size: -
cdr3_length: 15
j_call: TRBJ2-3
d_call: TRBD2
cdr3_aa: CSARTSGGAADTQYF
cdr3_nt: TGCAGTGCTAGAACTAGCGGGGGGGCTGCAGATACGCAGTATTTT

v_call: TRBV24-1
clone_size: -
cdr3_length: 14
j_call: TRBJ2-5
d_call: -
cdr3_aa: CATSDPLWKETQYF
cdr3_nt: TGTGCCACCAGTGATCCGCTTTGGAAAGAGACCCAGTACTTC

v_call: TRBV24-1
clone_size: many
cdr3_length: 15
j_call: TRBJ2-1
d_call: TRBD2
cdr3_aa: CATSGLAGEHNEQFF
cdr3_nt: TGTGCCACCAGTGGTTTAGCGGGAGAGCACAATGAGCAGTTCTTC

v_call: TRBV4-2
clone_size: -
cdr3_length: 15
j_call: TRBJ2-1
d_call: TRBD1
cdr3_aa: CASSPGQVSYNEQFF
cdr3_nt: TGTGCCAGCAGCCCGGGACAGGTCTCCTACAATGAGCAGTTCTTC

v_call: TRBV6-1
clone_size: -
cdr3_length: 14
j_call: TRBJ1-3
d_call: -
cdr3_aa: CASSETTSGNTIYF
cdr3_nt: TGTGCCAGCAGTGAAACGACCTCTGGAAACACCATATATTTT

v_call: TRBV28
clone_size: few
cdr3_length: 15
j_call: TRBJ2-5
d_call: TRBD2
cdr3_aa: CASSFSGTSQETQYF
cdr3_nt: TGTGCCAGCAGTTTTAGCGGGACTAGCCAAGAGACCCAGTACTTC

v_call: TRBV29-1
clone_size: many
cdr3_length: 12
j_call: TRBJ2-7
d_call: -
cdr3_aa: CSVGFRGNEQYF
cdr3_nt: TGCAGCGTTGGATTCCGGGGTAACGAGCAGTACTTC

v_call: TRBV12-3/TRBV12-4
clone_size: few
cdr3_length: 14
j_call: TRBJ2-7
d_call: -
cdr3_aa: CASSLQSGVYEQYF
cdr3_nt: TGTGCCAGCAGTTTACAGTCGGGGGTTTACGAGCAGTACTTC

v_call: TRBV6-2/TRBV6-3
clone_size: few
cdr3_length: 15
j_call: TRBJ1-6
d_call: -
cdr3_aa: CASSYLGHRDSPPHF
cdr3_nt: TGTGCCAGCAGTTACCTCGGGCATCGGGATTCACCCCCCCACTTT

v_call: TRBV10-2
clone_size: -
cdr3_length: 14
j_call: TRBJ2-7
d_call: TRBD2
cdr3_aa: CASSSWEGIYEQYF
cdr3_nt: TGCGCCAGCAGTTCGTGGGAGGGGATATACGAGCAGTACTTC

v_call: TRBV20-1
clone_size: -
cdr3_length: 14
j_call: TRBJ1-5
d_call: -
cdr3_aa: CSASWGNSNQSQHF
cdr3_nt: TGCAGTGCTTCGTGGGGGAATAGCAATCAGTCCCAGCATTTT

v_call: TRBV11-1
clone_size: -
cdr3_length: 15
j_call: TRBJ2-1
d_call: TRBD1
cdr3_aa: CASSLRQGWGNEQFF
cdr3_nt: TGTGCCAGCAGCTTACGACAGGGCTGGGGTAATGAGCAGTTCTTC

v_call: TRBV6-2/TRBV6-3
clone_size: -
cdr3_length: 16
j_call: TRBJ2-7
d_call: -
cdr3_aa: CASRKKGASSYNEQYF
cdr3_nt: TGTGCCAGCAGAAAAAAAGGGGCCAGCTCCTACAATGAGCAGTACTTC

v_call: TRBV12-3/TRBV12-4
clone_size: -
cdr3_length: 14
j_call: TRBJ2-7
d_call: TRBD2
cdr3_aa: CASTLAGESHEQYF
cdr3_nt: TGTGCCAGCACCCTAGCGGGAGAGTCCCACGAGCAGTACTTC

v_call: TRBV10-3
clone_size: -
cdr3_length: 14
j_call: TRBJ2-5
d_call: -
cdr3_aa: CAISEGFGEETQYF
cdr3_nt: TGTGCCATCAGTGAGGGTTTTGGGGAAGAGACCCAGTACTTC

v_call: TRBV6-2/TRBV6-3
clone_size: -
cdr3_length: 17
j_call: TRBJ2-7
d_call: TRBD1
cdr3_aa: CASTLRLPGQGAYEQYF
cdr3_nt: TGTGCCAGCACCCTACGACTTCCGGGACAGGGTGCCTACGAGCAGTACTTC

v_call: TRBV27
clone_size: many
cdr3_length: 14
j_call: TRBJ1-6
d_call: -
cdr3_aa: CASSSDVSNSPLHF
cdr3_nt: TGTGCCAGCAGTTCGGACGTATCGAATTCACCCCTCCACTTT